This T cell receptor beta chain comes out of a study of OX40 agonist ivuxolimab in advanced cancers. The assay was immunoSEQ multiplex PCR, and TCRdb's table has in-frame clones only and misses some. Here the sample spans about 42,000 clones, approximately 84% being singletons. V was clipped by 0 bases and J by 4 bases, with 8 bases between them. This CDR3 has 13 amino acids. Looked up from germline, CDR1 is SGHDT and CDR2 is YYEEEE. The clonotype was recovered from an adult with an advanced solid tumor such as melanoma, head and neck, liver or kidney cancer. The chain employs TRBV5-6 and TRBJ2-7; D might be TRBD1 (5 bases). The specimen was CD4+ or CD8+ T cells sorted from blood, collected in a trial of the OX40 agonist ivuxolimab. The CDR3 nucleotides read TGTGCCAGCAGCTTGGGACAGCAATACGAGCAGTACGTC. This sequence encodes CASSLGQQYEQYV.